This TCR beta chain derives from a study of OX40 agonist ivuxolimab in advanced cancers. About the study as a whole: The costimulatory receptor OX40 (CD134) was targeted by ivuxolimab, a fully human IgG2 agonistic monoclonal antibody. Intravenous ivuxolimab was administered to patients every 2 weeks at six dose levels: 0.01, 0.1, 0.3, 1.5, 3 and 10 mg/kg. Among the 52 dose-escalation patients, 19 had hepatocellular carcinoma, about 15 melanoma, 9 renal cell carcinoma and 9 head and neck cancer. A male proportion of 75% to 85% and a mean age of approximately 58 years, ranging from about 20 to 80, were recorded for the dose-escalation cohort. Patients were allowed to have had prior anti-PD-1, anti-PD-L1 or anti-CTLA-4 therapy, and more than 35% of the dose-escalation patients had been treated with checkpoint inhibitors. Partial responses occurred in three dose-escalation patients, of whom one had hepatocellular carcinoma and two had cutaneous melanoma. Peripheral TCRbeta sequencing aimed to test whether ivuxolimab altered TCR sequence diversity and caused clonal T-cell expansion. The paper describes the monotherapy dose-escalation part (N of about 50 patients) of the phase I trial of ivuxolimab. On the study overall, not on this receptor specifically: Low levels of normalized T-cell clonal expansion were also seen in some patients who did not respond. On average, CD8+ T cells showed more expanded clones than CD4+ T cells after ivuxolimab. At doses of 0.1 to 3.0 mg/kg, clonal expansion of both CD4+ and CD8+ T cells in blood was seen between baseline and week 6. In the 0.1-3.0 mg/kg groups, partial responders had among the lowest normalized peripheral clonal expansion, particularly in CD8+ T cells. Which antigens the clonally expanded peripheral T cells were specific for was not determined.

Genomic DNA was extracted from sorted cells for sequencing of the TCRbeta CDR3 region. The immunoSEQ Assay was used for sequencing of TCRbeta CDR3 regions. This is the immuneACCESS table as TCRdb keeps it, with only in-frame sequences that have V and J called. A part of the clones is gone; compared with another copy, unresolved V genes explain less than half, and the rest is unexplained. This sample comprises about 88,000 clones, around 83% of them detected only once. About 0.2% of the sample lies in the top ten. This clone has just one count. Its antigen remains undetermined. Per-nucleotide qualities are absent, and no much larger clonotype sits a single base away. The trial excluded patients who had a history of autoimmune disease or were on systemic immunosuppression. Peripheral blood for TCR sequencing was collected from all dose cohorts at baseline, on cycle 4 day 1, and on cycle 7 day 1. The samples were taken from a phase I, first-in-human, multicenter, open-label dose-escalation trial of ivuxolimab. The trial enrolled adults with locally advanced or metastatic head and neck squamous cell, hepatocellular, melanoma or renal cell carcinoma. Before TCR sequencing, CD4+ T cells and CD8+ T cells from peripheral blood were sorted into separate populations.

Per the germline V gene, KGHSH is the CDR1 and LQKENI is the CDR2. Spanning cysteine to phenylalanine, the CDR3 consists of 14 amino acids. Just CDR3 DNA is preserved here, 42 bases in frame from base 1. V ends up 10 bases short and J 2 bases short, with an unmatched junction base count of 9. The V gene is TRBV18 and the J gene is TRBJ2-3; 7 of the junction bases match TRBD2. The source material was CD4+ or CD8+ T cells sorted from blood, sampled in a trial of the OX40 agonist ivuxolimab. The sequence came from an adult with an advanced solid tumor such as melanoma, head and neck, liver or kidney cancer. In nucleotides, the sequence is TGTGCCACTTGCCTAGCGGATTACACAGATACGCAGTATTTT. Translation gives CATCLADYTDTQYF.